This entry lists 29 T cell receptor beta chains sequenced from one sample in a study of OX40 agonist ivuxolimab in advanced cancers. Sequencing was performed with immunoSEQ multiplex PCR; in TCRdb, only in-frame clones are kept and a portion is missing. The data contain 62,000 or so clones, about 89% of them singletons. The source was CD4+ or CD8+ T cells sorted from blood, collected in a trial of the OX40 agonist ivuxolimab. The origin of the receptors is an adult with an advanced solid tumor such as melanoma, head and neck, liver or kidney cancer.

The V and J genes are TRBV25-1 and TRBJ2-1; TRBD2 matches 8 bases. With 8 bases clipped from V and 8 bases from J, the junction kept 11 bases outside the gene matches. CDR3 size: 14 residues. Germline V gives CDR1 MGHDK, CDR2 SYGVNS. Here the CDR3 DNA reads TGTGCCAGCCTCGGGGGCGGGAGGAGGGATGAGCAGTTCTTC. Amino acids: CASLGGGRRDEQFF.

This chain uses TRBV18 with TRBJ1-2; 7 nucleotides agree with TRBD1. The CDR3 spans 14 residues. Germline lookup yields CDR1 KGHSH and CDR2 LQKENI. The V segment lost 6 bases and the J segment 8 bases; nucleotides outside the gene matches: 12. CDR3 coding DNA: TGTGCCAGCTCGTCCATGGACAGGTTTCGAGGCTACACCTTC. Translation gives CASSSMDRFRGYTF.

The count of this clone is one. The gene calls are TRBV7-8 and TRBJ2-1; TRBD2 matches 11 bases. There are 17 residues in the CDR3. From germline, CDR1 is SGHVS and CDR2 FQNEAQ. The trim removed 2 bases at V and 4 bases at J, leaving 7 bases unmatched. The CDR3 DNA follows: TGTGCCAGCAGCTTACAGATAGCGGGAGGGCCGTACAATGAGCAGTTCTTC. It is translated as CASSLQIAGGPYNEQFF.

The chain is built from TRBV30 and TRBJ2-1; 8 nucleotides line up with TRBD2. CDR3 size: 15 residues. J gave up 9 bases and V 3 bases, and 13 bases lay outside the gene matches. CDR1 is GTSNPN, CDR2 SVGIG, per germline (reference sequence). This CDR3 reads CAWRPPGTSLAEQFF. In DNA, the CDR3 is TGTGCCTGGAGGCCCCCCGGGACTAGTTTAGCTGAGCAGTTCTTC. Filled out from reference TRBV30 and TRBJ2-1, the complete variable domain reads SQTIHQWPATLVQPVGSPLSLECTVEGTSNPNLYWYRQAAGRGLQLLFYSVGIGQISSEVPQNLSASRPQDRQFILSSKKLLLSDSGFYLCAWRPPGTSLAEQFFGPGTRLTVL.

Here the CDR3 DNA reads TGTGCCAGCAGTTTATTAGGTGGGATTGGGGCTAACTATGGCTACACCTTC. Encoded protein: CASSLLGGIGANYGYTF. The chain combines TRBV28 with TRBJ1-2; unclear D gene. The CDR3 has 17 amino acids. Trimming took off 1 base at V and 0 bases at J, with 15 bases between the two ends. Germline CDR1 and CDR2: MDHEN and SYDVKM.

The chain recombines TRBV29-1 with TRBJ2-5; perhaps D is TRBD1 or TRBD2 (5 bases each). The CDR3 loop spans 13 amino acids. Germline lookup yields CDR1 SQVTM and CDR2 ANQGSEA. The ends were cut back, 1 base at V and 7 bases at J, with 13 bases in the middle. CDR3 sequence reads: CSVEATGLGTQYF. The CDR3 DNA is TGCAGCGTTGAAGCGACGGGGCTGGGGACCCAGTACTTC.

This chain links TRBV28 with TRBJ2-1, with 9 bases that match TRBD1. Germline V gene sequence: CDR1 MDHEN, CDR2 SYDVKM. The CDR3 loop spans 14 amino acids. V was pared by 6 bases and J by 1 base, with 1 base of the junction left unmatched. The CDR3 loop is CASRTGGSYNEQFF. CDR3 bases: TGTGCCAGCAGGACAGGGGGTTCCTACAATGAGCAGTTCTTC.

The rearrangement links TRBV5-4 to TRBJ2-5; a weak D match, TRBD1 (5 bases). Germline-derived CDR1 and CDR2 are SGHNT and YYREEE (reference sequence). The CDR3 totals 13 residues. Trimming cost V 2 bases and J 5 bases, with 10 bases left between them. In nucleotides, the CDR3 is TGTGCCAGCAGCTTTCAGGGTAGGGAGACCCAGTACTTC. Protein product: CASSFQGRETQYF.

This clone has only a few counts. The chain carries TRBV9 and TRBJ2-2; 8 nucleotides agree with TRBD2. V shed 4 bases, J shed 0 bases, and the junction held 5 bases outside the gene matches. Germline V gene lookup returns CDR1 SGDLS and CDR2 YYNGEE. The CDR3 has 16 amino acids. CDR3 sequence reads: CASSFGLATNTGELFF. CDR3 sequence (DNA): TGTGCCAGCAGCTTTGGACTAGCTACGAACACCGGGGAGCTGTTTTTT.

The chain combines TRBV30 with TRBJ2-7; perhaps D is TRBD1 or TRBD2 (5 bases each). The CDR3 loop spans 14 amino acids. Trimming took 0 bases from V and 5 from J, leaving 14 bases between them. From germline, CDR1 is GTSNPN and CDR2 SVGIG (reference sequence). The CDR3 coding sequence is TGTGCCTGGAGTGTGGGGGTTTTGTGGAACGAGCAGTACTTC. As protein: CAWSVGVLWNEQYF.

V is TRBV4-1 and J is TRBJ2-7, with 9 bases that match TRBD1. V lost 5 bases, J lost 2 bases, and 4 bases stayed unmatched. Germline-derived CDR1 and CDR2 are MGHRA and YSYEKL. The CDR3 is 14 amino acids. CDR3 amino acids: CASSSRDRAYEQYF. The DNA for the CDR3 is TGCGCCAGCAGCTCCCGGGACAGGGCCTACGAGCAGTACTTC.

V and J are TRBV18 and TRBJ2-3; maybe TRBD2 (5 bases). The CDR3 is made up of 15 amino acids. Looked up from germline, CDR1 is KGHSH and CDR2 is LQKENI. V shed 2 bases and J shed 2 bases, with 11 bases lying between them. Here the CDR3 reads CASSPASGYTDTQYF. CDR3 bases: TGTGCCAGCTCACCAGCCAGCGGATACACAGATACGCAGTATTTT.

The chain links TRBV5-4 to TRBJ2-7; 14 bases align to TRBD2. CDR1 is SGHNT and CDR2 is YYREEE in the germline V gene (reference sequence). The V segment lost 4 bases and the J segment 6 bases; nucleotides outside the gene matches: 3. This CDR3 contains 14 residues. The CDR3 is CASSGLAGGGEQYF. For the CDR3, the DNA is TGTGCCAGCAGCGGACTAGCGGGAGGCGGCGAGCAGTACTTC. The complete variable domain, with remaining parts taken from reference TRBV5-4 and TRBJ2-7, reads ETGVTQSPTHLIKTRGQQVTLRCSSQSGHNTVSWYQQALGQGPQFIFQYYREEENGRGNFPPRFSGLQFPNYSSELNVNALELDDSALYLCASSGLAGGGEQYFGPGTRLTVT.

V gene TRBV27 combines with J gene TRBJ1-4, with TRBD1 matching over 7 bases. Trimming removed 6 bases from V and 5 bases from J; junction bases left unmatched: 6. Germline V CDR1 and CDR2: MNHEY, SMNVEV (reference sequence). The CDR3 runs 14 residues. The CDR3 is CASRRQGGNEKLFF. The DNA for the CDR3 is TGTGCCAGCAGAAGACAGGGCGGGAATGAAAAACTGTTTTTT.

The rearrangement links TRBV7-9 to TRBJ2-2; 12 nucleotides line up with TRBD2. V shed 6 bases and J 7 bases; nucleotides not matched to a gene: 9. This CDR3 spans 16 amino acids. Germline V gene sequence: CDR1 SEHNR, CDR2 FQNEAQ (reference sequence). The DNA of the CDR3 is TGTGCCAGCAGTCGGACTAGCGGGATAACTAGCGGGGAGCTGTTTTTT. It specifies CASSRTSGITSGELFF.

CDR3 loop: CASSEGTVTDTQYF. The CDR3 nucleotides read TGTGCCAGCAGCGAGGGGACAGTTACAGATACGCAGTATTTT. The V and J genes are TRBV5-4 and TRBJ2-3; 7 nucleotides match TRBD1. This CDR3 contains 14 residues. V lost 4 bases and J lost 3; bases outside the gene matches: 5. Germline assignment: CDR1 SGHNT and CDR2 YYREEE (reference sequence).

This sequence joins TRBV5-1 and TRBJ2-3; possible D gene TRBD2, 6 bases. Trimming took 3 bases from V and 2 from J, leaving 7 bases between them. The V gene's germline CDR1 is SGHRS and CDR2 YFSETQ. The CDR3 is 13 amino acids. The CDR3 reads CASSSGLTDTQYF. The CDR3 nucleotides are TGCGCCAGCAGCTCGGGACTCACAGATACGCAGTATTTT.

The chain employs TRBV5-6 and TRBJ1-2; D is perhaps TRBD1 (5 bases). Germline-derived CDR1 and CDR2 are SGHDT and YYEEEE. This CDR3 spans 13 amino acids. Trimming took off 0 bases at V and 6 bases at J, with 9 bases between the two ends. The CDR3: CASSLAVGDGYTF. The CDR3, as DNA: TGTGCCAGCAGCTTGGCAGTAGGGGATGGCTACACCTTC. The complete variable domain, with remaining parts taken from reference TRBV5-6 and TRBJ1-2, reads DAGVTQSPTHLIKTRGQQVTLRCSPKSGHDTVSWYQQALGQGPQFIFQYYEEEERQRGNFPDRFSGHQFPNYSSELNVNALLLGDSALYLCASSLAVGDGYTFGSGTRLTVV.

The chain is built from TRBV5-4 and TRBJ2-5; D unresolved. V was pared by 1 base and J by 0 bases, with 4 bases between. Per the germline V gene, CDR1 is SGHNT and CDR2 is YYREEE (reference sequence). The CDR3 covers 13 residues. CDR3 protein: CASSLQDQETQYF. CDR3 DNA sequence: TGTGCCAGCAGCTTGCAGGACCAAGAGACCCAGTACTTC.

The J gene is TRBJ2-2, the V gene TRBV14; D perhaps matches TRBD2 (5 bases). Per the germline V gene, CDR1 is SGHDN and CDR2 is FVKESK. This CDR3 spans 16 amino acids. V was clipped by 2 bases and J by 7 bases, with 17 bases between them. CDR3 DNA: TGTGCCAGCAGCCAACTTTTCGGGGATCTAGACGGGGAGCTGTTTTTT. This translates into CASSQLFGDLDGELFF.

This rearrangement joins TRBV21-1 to TRBJ2-5; the D call TRBD2 from the table was never checked on the DNA. TRBV21-1 is listed as a pseudogene. The CDR3 totals 16 residues. CDR3 sequence (DNA): TGTGCCAGCACCTGCTTAGCGGGAGGGGGGGGAGAGACCCAGTACTTC. Its protein product is CASTCLAGGGGETQYF.

This chain uses TRBV28 with TRBJ2-4; TRBD2 aligns across 10 bases. The CDR3 spans 17 residues. J was trimmed by 2 bases and V by 2 bases; bases with no gene match: 6. CDR1 is MDHEN and CDR2 is SYDVKM in the germline V gene. Here the CDR3 reads CASSLPSGRRTKNIQYF. The CDR3 coding sequence is TGTGCCAGCAGTTTACCTAGCGGGAGAAGAACCAAAAACATTCAGTACTTC.

The V gene is TRBV28, the J gene TRBJ2-3; tentative D call: TRBD2 (5 bases). The CDR3 has 15 amino acids. Germline loops: CDR1 MDHEN, CDR2 SYDVKM. Trimming removed 2 bases from V and 5 bases from J, with 14 bases in between. CDR3: CASSLPGPGIDTQYF. CDR3 bases: TGTGCCAGCAGTTTACCGGGCCCCGGGATAGATACGCAGTATTTT.

To note about this clone: Compared with germline, one end of the junction differs, possibly owing to a read error. The CDR3 nucleotides read TGTGCCAGCAGCCCTCCTGGCGGGAGACCCCTATTC. Its protein product is CASSPPGGRPLF. The chain couples TRBV11-2 to TRBJ2-7, with 7 bases lining up with TRBD2. The germline V gene has CDR1 SGHAT and CDR2 FQNNGV. The CDR3 is made up of 12 amino acids.

This clone was seen once. The chain uses TRBV5-1 and TRBJ2-2; 9 bases agree with TRBD2. The V gene's germline CDR1 is SGHRS and CDR2 YFSETQ. This CDR3 is built from 15 residues. J was trimmed by 6 bases and V by 5 bases; bases with no gene match: 8. CDR3 sequence: CASRGGSGRAGELFF. The CDR3 bases are TGCGCCAGCAGAGGGGGTAGCGGGAGAGCCGGGGAGCTGTTTTTT.

This chain links TRBV5-1 with TRBJ2-3; the D gene is possibly TRBD2 (6 bases). Trimming took off 0 bases at V and 1 base at J, with 9 bases between the two ends. Germline V CDR1 and CDR2: SGHRS, YFSETQ. The CDR3 runs to 15 residues. CDR3: CASSLVASGTDTQYF. The CDR3 DNA reads as TGCGCCAGCAGCTTGGTGGCTAGCGGCACAGATACGCAGTATTTT.

This clone was seen only once. The chain recombines TRBV5-1 with TRBJ2-5; D gene uncertain. Trimming cost V 0 bases and J 3 bases, with 6 bases left between them. In germline, CDR1 is SGHRS, CDR2 YFSETQ. The length of the CDR3 is 13 residues. The DNA of the CDR3 is TGCGCCAGCAGCTTGGGGGATGAAGAGACCCAGTACTTC. It encodes CASSLGDEETQYF.

The chain recombines TRBV4-1 with TRBJ2-2; D gene unclear. Germline V CDR1 and CDR2: MGHRA, YSYEKL. Trimming took off 6 bases at V and 0 bases at J, with 11 bases between the two ends. The CDR3 is made up of 15 amino acids. CDR3 bases: TGCGCCAGCAGAAATCCAGCCCCGAACACCGGGGAGCTGTTTTTT. It encodes CASRNPAPNTGELFF.

The chain recombines TRBV28 with TRBJ2-5; TRBD1 matches 7 bases. This CDR3 is 15 amino acids long. Unmatched junction bases numbered 9, after V lost 5 bases and J lost 3 bases. The germline CDR1 and CDR2 sequences are MDHEN and SYDVKM. In nucleotides, the CDR3 is TGTGCCAGCAGTCCCACCCATGGACAGGAAGAGACCCAGTACTTC. Amino acid sequence: CASSPTHGQEETQYF.